The clone carrying this T cell receptor (beta chain) was picked up many times. This record belongs to a study of neurological immune-mediated disorders. Trimming took 8 bases from V and 3 from J; bases not matched to a gene: 4. This CDR3 contains 12 residues. Germline CDR1 SQVTM, CDR2 ANQGSEA. Synthesis of cDNA was performed by 5'RACE using 10-nucleotide random UMIs. TCRdb redid the calling of the 5' RACE reads with MiXCR, one entry per CDR3 protein. Here the sample spans tens of thousands of distinct CDR3 sequences, roughly 3.2% being singletons. This clonotype was sampled from a man aged 40-50 years with multiple sclerosis. The chain combines TRBV29-1 with TRBJ1-2; TRBD1 agrees at 9 bases. Sequenced sample: PBMCs. Written as DNA, the CDR3 is TGCAGCTCCCGGACAGGGGACTATGGCTACACCTTC. Residues: CSSRTGDYGYTF.